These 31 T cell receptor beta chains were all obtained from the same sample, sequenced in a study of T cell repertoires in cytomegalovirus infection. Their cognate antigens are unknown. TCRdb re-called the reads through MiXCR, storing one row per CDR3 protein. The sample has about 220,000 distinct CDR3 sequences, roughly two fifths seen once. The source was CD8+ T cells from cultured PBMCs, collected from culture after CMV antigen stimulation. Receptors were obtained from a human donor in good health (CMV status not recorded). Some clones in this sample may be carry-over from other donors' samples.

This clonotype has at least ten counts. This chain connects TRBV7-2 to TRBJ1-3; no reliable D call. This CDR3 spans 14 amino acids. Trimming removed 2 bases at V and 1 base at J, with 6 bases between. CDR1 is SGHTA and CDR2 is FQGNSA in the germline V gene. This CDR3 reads CASSLMGSGNTIYF. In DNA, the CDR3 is TGTGCCAGCAGCTTAATGGGGTCTGGAAACACCATATATTTT. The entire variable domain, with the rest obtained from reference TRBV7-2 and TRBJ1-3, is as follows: GAGVSQSPSNKVTEKGKDVELRCDPISGHTALYWYRQSLGQGLEFLIYFQGNSAPDKSGLPSDRFSAERTGGSVSTLTIQRTQQEDSAVYLCASSLMGSGNTIYFGEGSWLTVV.

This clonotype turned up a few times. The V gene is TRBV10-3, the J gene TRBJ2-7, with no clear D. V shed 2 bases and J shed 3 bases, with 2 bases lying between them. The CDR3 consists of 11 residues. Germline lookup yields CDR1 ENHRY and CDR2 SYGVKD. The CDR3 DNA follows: TGTGCCATCAGTGAGGGCTACGAGCAGTACTTC. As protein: CAISEGYEQYF.

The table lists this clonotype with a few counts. The CDR3 region is CASSLGNSGTFTDTQYF. The CDR3 DNA reads TGTGCCAGCAGCTTAGGAAATAGCGGCACTTTCACAGATACGCAGTATTTT. V and J are TRBV7-9 and TRBJ2-3; perhaps TRBD2 as D (6 bases). Germline CDR1 SEHNR, CDR2 FQNEAQ (reference sequence). The germline V and J ends were trimmed by 1 base and 2 bases, with 16 bases remaining between them. This CDR3 has 17 residues. The whole variable domain, filled in from reference TRBV7-9 and TRBJ2-3, reads DTGVSQNPRHKITKRGQNVTFRCDPISEHNRLYWYRQTLGQGPEFLTYFQNEAQLEKSRLLSDRFSAERPKGSFSTLEIQRTEQGDSAMYLCASSLGNSGTFTDTQYFGPGTRLTVL.

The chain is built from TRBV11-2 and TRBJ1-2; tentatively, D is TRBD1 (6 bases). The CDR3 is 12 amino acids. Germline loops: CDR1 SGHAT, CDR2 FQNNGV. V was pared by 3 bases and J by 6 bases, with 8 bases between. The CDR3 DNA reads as TGTGCCAGCAGCTTGTCAGGGGATGGCTACACCTTC. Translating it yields CASSLSGDGYTF.

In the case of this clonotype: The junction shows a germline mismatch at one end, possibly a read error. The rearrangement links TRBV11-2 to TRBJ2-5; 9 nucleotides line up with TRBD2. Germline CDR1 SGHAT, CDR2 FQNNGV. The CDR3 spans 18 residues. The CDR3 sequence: CASSRISGGLPYQKTQYF. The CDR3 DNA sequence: TGTGCCAGCAGCCGTATTAGCGGGGGCCTACCTTACCAAAAGACCCAGTACTTC.

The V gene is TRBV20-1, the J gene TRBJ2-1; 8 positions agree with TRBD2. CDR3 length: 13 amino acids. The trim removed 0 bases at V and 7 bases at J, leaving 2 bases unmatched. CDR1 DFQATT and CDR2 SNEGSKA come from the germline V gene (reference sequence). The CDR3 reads CSAREGLGNEQFF. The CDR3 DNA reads TGCAGTGCTAGAGAGGGACTAGGAAATGAGCAGTTCTTC.

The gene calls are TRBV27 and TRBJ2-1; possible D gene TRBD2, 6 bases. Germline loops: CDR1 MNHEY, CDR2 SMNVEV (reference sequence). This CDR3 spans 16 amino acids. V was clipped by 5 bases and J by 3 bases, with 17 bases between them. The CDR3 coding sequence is TGTGCCAGCAGTCCCTCGGGCGGGGTCTACTACAATGAGCAGTTCTTC. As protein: CASSPSGGVYYNEQFF.

The CDR3 region is CASSSLDSGGNTGELFF. CDR3 DNA: TGTGCCAGCAGTTCCCTGGATTCGGGGGGCAACACCGGGGAGCTGTTTTTT. The rearrangement joins TRBV27 to TRBJ2-2; D may be TRBD2 (7 bases). CDR1 MNHEY and CDR2 SMNVEV come from the germline V gene (reference sequence). V lost 4 bases, J lost 2 bases, and 17 bases lay in between. The CDR3 has 17 residues.

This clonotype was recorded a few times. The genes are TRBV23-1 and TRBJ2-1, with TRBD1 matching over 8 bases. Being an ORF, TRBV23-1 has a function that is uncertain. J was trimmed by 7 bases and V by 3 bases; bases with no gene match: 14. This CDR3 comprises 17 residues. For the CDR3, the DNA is TGCGCCAGCAGTCATAGACCGGGACAGGATTCGTGGAATGAGCAGTTCTTC. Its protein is CASSHRPGQDSWNEQFF.

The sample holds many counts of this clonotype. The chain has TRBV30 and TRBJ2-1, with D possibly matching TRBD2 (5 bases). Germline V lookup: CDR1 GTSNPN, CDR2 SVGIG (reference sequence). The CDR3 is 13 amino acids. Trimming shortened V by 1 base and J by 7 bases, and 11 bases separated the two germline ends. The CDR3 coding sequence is TGTGCCTGGAGTGGGCTAGCTCAAAATGAGCAGTTCTTC. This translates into CAWSGLAQNEQFF.

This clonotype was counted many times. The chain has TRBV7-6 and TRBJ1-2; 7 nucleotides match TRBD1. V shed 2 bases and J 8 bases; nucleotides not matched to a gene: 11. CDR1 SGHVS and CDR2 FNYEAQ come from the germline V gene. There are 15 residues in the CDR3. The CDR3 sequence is CASSLTPQGSNGYTF. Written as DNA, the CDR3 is TGTGCCAGCAGCTTAACACCACAGGGGAGTAACGGCTACACCTTC.

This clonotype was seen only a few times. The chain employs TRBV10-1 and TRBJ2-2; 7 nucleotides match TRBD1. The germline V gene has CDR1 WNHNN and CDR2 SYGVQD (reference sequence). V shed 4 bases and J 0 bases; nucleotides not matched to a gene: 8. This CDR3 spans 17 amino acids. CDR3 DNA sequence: TGCGCCAGCAGTGGAACAGGGGTCCGCCCGAACACCGGGGAGCTGTTTTTT. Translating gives CASSGTGVRPNTGELFF.

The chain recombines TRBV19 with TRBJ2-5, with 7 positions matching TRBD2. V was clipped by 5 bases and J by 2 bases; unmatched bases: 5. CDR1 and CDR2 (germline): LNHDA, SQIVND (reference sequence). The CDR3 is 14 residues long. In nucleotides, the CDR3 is TGTGCCAGTAGTGCGGGGGTCCCACAAGAGACCCAGTACTTC. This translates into CASSAGVPQETQYF.

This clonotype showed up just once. As DNA, the CDR3 is TGTGCCAGCAGCCAAGAATTAGCGGGAGTGGGAGAAGAGCAGTACTTC. Amino acid sequence: CASSQELAGVGEEQYF. The chain couples TRBV4-2 to TRBJ2-7; 9 bases fit TRBD2. The CDR3 spans 16 residues. After removal of 0 bases from V and 7 bases from J, the junction contained 10 bases not matched to a gene. Germline V lookup: CDR1 LGHNA, CDR2 YNFKEQ.

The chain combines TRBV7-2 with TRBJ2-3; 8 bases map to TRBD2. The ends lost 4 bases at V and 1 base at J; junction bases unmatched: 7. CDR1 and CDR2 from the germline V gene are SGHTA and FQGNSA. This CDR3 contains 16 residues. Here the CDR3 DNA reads TGTGCCAGCAGCTATATTAGCGGGGACCGCACAGATACGCAGTATTTT. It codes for CASSYISGDRTDTQYF.

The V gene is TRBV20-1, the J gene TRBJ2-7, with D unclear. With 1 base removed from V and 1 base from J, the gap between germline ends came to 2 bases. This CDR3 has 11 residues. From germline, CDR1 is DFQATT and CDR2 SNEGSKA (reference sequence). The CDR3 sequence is CSARGSYEQYF. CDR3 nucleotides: TGCAGTGCTAGAGGGTCCTACGAGCAGTACTTC.

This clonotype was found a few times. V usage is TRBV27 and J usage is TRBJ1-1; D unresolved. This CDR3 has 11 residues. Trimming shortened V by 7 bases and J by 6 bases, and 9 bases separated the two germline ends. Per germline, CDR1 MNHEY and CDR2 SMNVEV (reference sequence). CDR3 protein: CASTGPAEAFF. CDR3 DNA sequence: TGTGCCAGCACGGGCCCCGCTGAAGCTTTCTTT.

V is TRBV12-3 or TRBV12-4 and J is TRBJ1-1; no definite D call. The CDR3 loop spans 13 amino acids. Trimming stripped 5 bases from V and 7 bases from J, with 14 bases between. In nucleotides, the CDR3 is TGTGCCAGCAGTGCCGCCCTGGCGGTTGAAGCTTTCTTT. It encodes CASSAALAVEAFF.

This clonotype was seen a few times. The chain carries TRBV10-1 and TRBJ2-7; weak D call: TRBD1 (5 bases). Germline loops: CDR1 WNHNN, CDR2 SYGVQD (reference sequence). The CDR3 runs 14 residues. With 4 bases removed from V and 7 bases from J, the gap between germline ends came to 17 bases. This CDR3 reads CASSAQGQPLEQYF. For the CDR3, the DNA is TGCGCCAGCAGTGCTCAGGGTCAGCCCCTTGAGCAGTACTTC.

The CDR3 DNA follows: TGTGCCAGCAGTTTATTGACTACCAAGAGGAATGAGCAGTTCTTC. Translated, it gives CASSLLTTKRNEQFF. The chain joins TRBV27 to TRBJ2-1; the D gene is possibly TRBD2 (5 bases). CDR1 is MNHEY and CDR2 is SMNVEV in the germline V gene (reference sequence). V was shortened by 1 base and J by 7 bases, with 14 bases between the two germline ends. The CDR3 loop spans 15 amino acids.

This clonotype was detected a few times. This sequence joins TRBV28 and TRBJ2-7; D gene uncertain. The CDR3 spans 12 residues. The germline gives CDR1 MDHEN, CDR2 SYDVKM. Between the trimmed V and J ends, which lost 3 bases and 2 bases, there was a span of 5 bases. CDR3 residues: CASSFVPYEQYF. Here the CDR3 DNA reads TGTGCCAGCAGTTTTGTCCCCTACGAGCAGTACTTC.

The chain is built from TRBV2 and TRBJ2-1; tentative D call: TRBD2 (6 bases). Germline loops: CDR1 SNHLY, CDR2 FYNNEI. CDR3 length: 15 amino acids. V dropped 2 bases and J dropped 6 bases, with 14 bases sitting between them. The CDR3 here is CASSEKRTISNEQFF. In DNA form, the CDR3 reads TGTGCCAGCAGTGAAAAGAGGACTATATCCAATGAGCAGTTCTTC.

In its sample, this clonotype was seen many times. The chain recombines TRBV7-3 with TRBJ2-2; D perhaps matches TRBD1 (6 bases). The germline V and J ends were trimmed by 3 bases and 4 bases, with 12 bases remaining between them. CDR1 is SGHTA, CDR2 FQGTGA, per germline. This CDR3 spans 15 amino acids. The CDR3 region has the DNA TGTGCCAGCAGCTTGACCGGGACAACCACCGGGGAGCTGTTTTTT. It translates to CASSLTGTTTGELFF. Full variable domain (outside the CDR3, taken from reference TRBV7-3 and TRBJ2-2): GAGVSQTPSNKVTEKGKYVELRCDPISGHTALYWYRQSLGQGPEFLIYFQGTGAADDSGLPNDRFFAVRPEGSVSTLKIQRTERGDSAVYLCASSLTGTTTGELFFGEGSRLTVL.

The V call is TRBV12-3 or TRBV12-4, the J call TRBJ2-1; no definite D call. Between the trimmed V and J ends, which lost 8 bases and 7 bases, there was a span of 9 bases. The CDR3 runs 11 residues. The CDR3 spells CASLVGNEQFF. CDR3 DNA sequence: TGTGCCAGCCTCGTGGGAAATGAGCAGTTCTTC.

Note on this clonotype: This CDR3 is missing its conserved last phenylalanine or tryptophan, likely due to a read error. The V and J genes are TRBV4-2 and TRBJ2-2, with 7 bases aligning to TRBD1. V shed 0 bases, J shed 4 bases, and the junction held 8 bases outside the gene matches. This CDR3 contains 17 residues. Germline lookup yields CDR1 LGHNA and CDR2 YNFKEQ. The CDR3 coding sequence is TGTGCCAGCAGCCAAGACTTGTCAGGGGGTGTCACCGGGGAGCTGTTTTTA. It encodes CASSQDLSGGVTGELFL.

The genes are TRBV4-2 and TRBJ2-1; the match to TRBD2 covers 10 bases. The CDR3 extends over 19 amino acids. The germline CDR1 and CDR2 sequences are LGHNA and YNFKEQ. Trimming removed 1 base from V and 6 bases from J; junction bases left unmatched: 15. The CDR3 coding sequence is TGTGCCAGCAGCCAAGCCTTCAGAGCGGGGGGGCCAAAATGCAATGAGCAGTTCTTC. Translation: CASSQAFRAGGPKCNEQFF.

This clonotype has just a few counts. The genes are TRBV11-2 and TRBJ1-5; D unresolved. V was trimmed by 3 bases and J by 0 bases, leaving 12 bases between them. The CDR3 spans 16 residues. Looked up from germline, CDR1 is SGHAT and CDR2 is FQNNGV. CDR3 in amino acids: CASSFAFGDSNQPQHF. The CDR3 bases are TGTGCCAGCAGCTTCGCGTTCGGGGATAGCAATCAGCCCCAGCATTTT. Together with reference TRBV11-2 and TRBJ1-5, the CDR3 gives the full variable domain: EAGVAQSPRYKIIEKRQSVAFWCNPISGHATLYWYQQILGQGPKLLIQFQNNGVVDDSQLPKDRFSAERLKGVDSTLKIQPAKLEDSAVYLCASSFAFGDSNQPQHFGDGTRLSIL.

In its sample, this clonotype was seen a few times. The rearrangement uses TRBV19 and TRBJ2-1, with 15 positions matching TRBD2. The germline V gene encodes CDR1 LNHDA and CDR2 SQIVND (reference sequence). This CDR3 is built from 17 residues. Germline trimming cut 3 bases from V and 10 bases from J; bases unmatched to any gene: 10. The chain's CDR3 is CASSMTPGLAGGGEQFF. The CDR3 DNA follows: TGTGCCAGTAGTATGACCCCGGGACTAGCGGGAGGTGGGGAGCAGTTCTTC.

The CDR3 reads CSARDLRQHYEQYF. The CDR3 coding sequence is TGCAGTGCTAGAGACTTGAGACAGCACTACGAGCAGTACTTC. The chain links TRBV20-1 to TRBJ2-7; D may be TRBD1 (5 bases). Germline V CDR1 and CDR2: DFQATT, SNEGSKA (reference sequence). The CDR3 is made up of 14 amino acids. With 0 bases removed from V and 3 bases from J, the gap between germline ends came to 12 bases.

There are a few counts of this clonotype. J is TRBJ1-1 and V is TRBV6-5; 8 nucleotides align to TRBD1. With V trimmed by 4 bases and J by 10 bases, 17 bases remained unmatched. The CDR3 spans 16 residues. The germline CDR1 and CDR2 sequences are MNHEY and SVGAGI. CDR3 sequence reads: CASSSLRDRKVKGAFF. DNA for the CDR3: TGTGCCAGCAGTTCACTCCGGGACAGGAAGGTGAAGGGAGCTTTCTTT.

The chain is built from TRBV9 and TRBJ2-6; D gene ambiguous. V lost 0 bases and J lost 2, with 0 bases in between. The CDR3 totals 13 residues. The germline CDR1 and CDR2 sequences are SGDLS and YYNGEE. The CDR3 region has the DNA TGTGCCAGCAGCGTAGCTGGGGCCAACGTCCTGACTTTC. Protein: CASSVAGANVLTF.